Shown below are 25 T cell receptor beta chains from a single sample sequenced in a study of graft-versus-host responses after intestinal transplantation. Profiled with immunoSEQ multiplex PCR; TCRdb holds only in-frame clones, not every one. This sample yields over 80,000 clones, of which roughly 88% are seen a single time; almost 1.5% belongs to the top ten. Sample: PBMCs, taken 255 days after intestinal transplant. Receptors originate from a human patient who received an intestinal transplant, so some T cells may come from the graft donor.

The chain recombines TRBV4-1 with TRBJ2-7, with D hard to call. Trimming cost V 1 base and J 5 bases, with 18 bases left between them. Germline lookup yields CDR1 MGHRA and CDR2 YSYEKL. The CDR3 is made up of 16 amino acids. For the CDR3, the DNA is TGCGCCAGCAGCCAAGTTTGGGATCAAGGGCCCAACGAGCAGTACTTC. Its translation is CASSQVWDQGPNEQYF.

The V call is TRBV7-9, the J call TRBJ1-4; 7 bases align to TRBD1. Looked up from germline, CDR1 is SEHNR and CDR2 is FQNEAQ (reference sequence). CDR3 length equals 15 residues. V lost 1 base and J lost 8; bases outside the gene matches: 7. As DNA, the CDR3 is TGTGCCAGCAGCTTAGGGACAGGACAAGGGGAAAAACTGTTTTTT. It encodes CASSLGTGQGEKLFF.

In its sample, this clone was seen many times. CDR3 amino acids: CASSLGAPYEQYF. The CDR3 bases are TGTGCCAGCAGCTTGGGAGCTCCCTACGAGCAGTACTTC. The genes are TRBV5-5 and TRBJ2-7; unclear D gene. In germline, CDR1 is SGHKS, CDR2 YYEKEE (reference sequence). This CDR3 is 13 amino acids long. Trimming cost V 0 bases and J 2 bases, with 6 bases left between them.

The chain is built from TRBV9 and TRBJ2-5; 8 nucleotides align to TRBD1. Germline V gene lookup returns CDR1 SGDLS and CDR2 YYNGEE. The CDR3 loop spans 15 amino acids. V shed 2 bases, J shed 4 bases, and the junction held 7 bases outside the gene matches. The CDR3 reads CASSVGQGAGETQYF. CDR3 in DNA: TGTGCCAGCAGCGTTGGACAGGGCGCTGGAGAGACCCAGTACTTC.

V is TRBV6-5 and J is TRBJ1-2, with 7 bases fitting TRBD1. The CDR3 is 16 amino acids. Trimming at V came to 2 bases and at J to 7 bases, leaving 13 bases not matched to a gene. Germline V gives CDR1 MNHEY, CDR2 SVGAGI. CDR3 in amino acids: CASSYARQGSYFGYTF. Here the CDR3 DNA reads TGTGCCAGCAGTTACGCGCGACAGGGTTCCTACTTTGGCTACACCTTC.

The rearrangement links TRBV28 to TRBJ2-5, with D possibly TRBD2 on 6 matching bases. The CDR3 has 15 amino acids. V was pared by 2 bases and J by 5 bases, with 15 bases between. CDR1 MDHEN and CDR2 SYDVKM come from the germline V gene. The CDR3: CASSLESRETETQYF. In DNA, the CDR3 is TGTGCCAGCAGTTTAGAGTCTCGGGAGACGGAGACCCAGTACTTC. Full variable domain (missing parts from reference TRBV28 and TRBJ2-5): DVKVTQSSRYLVKRTGEKVFLECVQDMDHENMFWYRQDPGLGLRLIYFSYDVKMKEKGDIPEGYSVSREKKERFSLILESASTNQTSMYLCASSLESRETETQYFGPGTRLLVL.

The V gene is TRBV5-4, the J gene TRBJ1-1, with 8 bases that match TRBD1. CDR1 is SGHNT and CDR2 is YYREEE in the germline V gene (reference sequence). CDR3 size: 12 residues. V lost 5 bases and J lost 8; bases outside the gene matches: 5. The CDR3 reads CASSRDRSEAFF. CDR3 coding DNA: TGTGCCAGCAGTCGGGACAGGTCCGAAGCTTTCTTT. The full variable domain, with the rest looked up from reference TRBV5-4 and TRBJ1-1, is ETGVTQSPTHLIKTRGQQVTLRCSSQSGHNTVSWYQQALGQGPQFIFQYYREEENGRGNFPPRFSGLQFPNYSSELNVNALELDDSALYLCASSRDRSEAFFGQGTRLTVV.

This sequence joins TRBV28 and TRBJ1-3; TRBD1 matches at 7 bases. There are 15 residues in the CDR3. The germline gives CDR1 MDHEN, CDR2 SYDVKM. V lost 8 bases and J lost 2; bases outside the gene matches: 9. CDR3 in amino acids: CASQSGGGPGNTIYF. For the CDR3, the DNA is TGTGCCAGCCAATCAGGGGGGGGTCCTGGAAACACCATATATTTT.

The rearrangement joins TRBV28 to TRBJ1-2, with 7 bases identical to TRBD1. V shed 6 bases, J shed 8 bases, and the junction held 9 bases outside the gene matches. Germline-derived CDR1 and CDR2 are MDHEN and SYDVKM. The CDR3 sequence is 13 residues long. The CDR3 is CASSSQGVEGYTF. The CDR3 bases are TGTGCCAGCAGCTCCCAGGGGGTGGAAGGCTACACCTTC.

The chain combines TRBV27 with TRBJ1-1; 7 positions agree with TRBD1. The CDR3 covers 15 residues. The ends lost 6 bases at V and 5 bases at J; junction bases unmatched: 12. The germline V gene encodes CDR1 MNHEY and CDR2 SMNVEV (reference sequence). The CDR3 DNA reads TGTGCCAGCAGCCCACTCCTACAGGGGATGACTGAAGCTTTCTTT. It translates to CASSPLLQGMTEAFF.

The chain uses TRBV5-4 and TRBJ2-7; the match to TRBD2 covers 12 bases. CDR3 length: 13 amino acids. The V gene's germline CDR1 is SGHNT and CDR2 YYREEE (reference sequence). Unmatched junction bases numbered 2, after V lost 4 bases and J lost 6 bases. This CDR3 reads CASSPGLAGEQYF. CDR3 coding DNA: TGTGCCAGCAGCCCGGGACTAGCGGGCGAGCAGTACTTC. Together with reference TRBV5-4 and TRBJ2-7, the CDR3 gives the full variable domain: ETGVTQSPTHLIKTRGQQVTLRCSSQSGHNTVSWYQQALGQGPQFIFQYYREEENGRGNFPPRFSGLQFPNYSSELNVNALELDDSALYLCASSPGLAGEQYFGPGTRLTVT.

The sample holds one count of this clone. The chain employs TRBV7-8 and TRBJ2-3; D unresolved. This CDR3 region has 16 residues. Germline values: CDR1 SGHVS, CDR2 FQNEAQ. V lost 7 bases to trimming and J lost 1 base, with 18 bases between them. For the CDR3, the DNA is TGTGCCAGCACCCCTACGTTCCTAGGCGGCACAGATACGCAGTATTTT. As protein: CASTPTFLGGTDTQYF.

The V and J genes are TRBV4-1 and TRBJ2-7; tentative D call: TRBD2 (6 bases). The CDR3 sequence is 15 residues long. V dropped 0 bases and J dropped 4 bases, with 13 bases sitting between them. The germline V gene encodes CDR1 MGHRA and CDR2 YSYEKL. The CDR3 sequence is CASSQDPRGLYEQYF. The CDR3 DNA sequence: TGCGCCAGCAGCCAAGATCCCCGGGGACTGTACGAGCAGTACTTC.

CDR3 bases: TGTGCCAGCAGCTTTTATGCCTGGGGAGAGACCCAGTACTTC. This translates into CASSFYAWGETQYF. The rearrangement uses TRBV7-9 and TRBJ2-5; D gene uncertain. There are 14 residues in the CDR3. Between the trimmed V and J ends, which lost 3 bases and 4 bases, there was a span of 12 bases. CDR1 is SEHNR and CDR2 is FQNEAQ in the germline V gene (reference sequence).

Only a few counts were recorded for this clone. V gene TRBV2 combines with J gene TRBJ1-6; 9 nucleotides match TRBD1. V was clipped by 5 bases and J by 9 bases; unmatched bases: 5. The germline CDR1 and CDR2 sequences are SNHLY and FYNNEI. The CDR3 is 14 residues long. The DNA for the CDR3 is TGTGCCAGCAGTTCACAGGGGGCGGTTTCACCCCTCCACTTT. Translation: CASSSQGAVSPLHF. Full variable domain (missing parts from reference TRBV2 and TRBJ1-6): EPEVTQTPSHQVTQMGQEVILRCVPISNHLYFYWYRQILGQKVEFLVSFYNNEISEKSEIFDDQFSVERPDGSNFTLKIRSTKLEDSAMYFCASSSQGAVSPLHFGNGTRLTVT.

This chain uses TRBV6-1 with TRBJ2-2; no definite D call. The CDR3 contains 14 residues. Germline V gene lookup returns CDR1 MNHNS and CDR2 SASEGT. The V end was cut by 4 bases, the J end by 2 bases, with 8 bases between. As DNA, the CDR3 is TGTGCCAGCAGTGGTTCAGACAACACCGGGGAGCTGTTTTTT. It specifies CASSGSDNTGELFF.

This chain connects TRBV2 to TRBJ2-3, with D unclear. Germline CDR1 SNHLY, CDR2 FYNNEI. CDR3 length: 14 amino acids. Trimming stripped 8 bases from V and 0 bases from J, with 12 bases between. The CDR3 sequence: CASPGNSSTDTQYF. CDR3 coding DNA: TGTGCCAGCCCGGGCAACTCTAGCACAGATACGCAGTATTTT.

The CDR3 nucleotides are TGTGCCAGCAGCACGGGTAGAACAGAGGATCAGCCCCAGCATTTT. This codes for CASSTGRTEDQPQHF. J is TRBJ1-5 and V is TRBV28, with D hard to call. The V end was cut by 6 bases, the J end by 5 bases, with 17 bases between. The length of the CDR3 is 15 residues. Germline loops: CDR1 MDHEN, CDR2 SYDVKM. Combining the CDR3 with reference TRBV28 and TRBJ1-5 gives the whole variable domain DVKVTQSSRYLVKRTGEKVFLECVQDMDHENMFWYRQDPGLGLRLIYFSYDVKMKEKGDIPEGYSVSREKKERFSLILESASTNQTSMYLCASSTGRTEDQPQHFGDGTRLSIL.

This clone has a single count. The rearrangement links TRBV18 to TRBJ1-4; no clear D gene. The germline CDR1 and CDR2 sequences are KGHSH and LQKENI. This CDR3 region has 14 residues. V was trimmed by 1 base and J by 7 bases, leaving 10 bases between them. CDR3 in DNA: TGTGCCAGCTCACCACGGGTACCGGCTGAAAAACTGTTTTTT. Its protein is CASSPRVPAEKLFF. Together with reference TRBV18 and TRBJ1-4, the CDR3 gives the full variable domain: NAGVMQNPRHLVRRRGQEARLRCSPMKGHSHVYWYRQLPEEGLKFMVYLQKENIIDESGMPKERFSAEFPKEGPSILRIQQVVRGDSAAYFCASSPRVPAEKLFFGSGTQLSVL.

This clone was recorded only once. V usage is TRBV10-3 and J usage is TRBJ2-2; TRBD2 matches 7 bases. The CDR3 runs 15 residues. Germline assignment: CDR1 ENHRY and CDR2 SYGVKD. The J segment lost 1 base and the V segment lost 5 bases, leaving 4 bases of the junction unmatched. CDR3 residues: CAISLPGGNTGELFF. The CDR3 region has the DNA TGTGCCATCAGTCTGCCGGGAGGGAACACCGGGGAGCTGTTTTTT.

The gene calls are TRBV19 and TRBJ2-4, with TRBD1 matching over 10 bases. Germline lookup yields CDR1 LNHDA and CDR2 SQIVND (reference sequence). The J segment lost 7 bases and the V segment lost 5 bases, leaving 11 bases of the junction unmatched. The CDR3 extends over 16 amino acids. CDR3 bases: TGTGCCAGTAGTCCCTTGACAGGGGGCGTCCTTAACATTCAGTACTTC. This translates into CASSPLTGGVLNIQYF. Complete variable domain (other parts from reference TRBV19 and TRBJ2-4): DGGITQSPKYLFRKEGQNVTLSCEQNLNHDAMYWYRQDPGQGLRLIYYSQIVNDFQKGDIAEGYSVSREKKESFPLTVTSAQKNPTAFYLCASSPLTGGVLNIQYFGAGTRLSVL.

The CDR3 DNA reads as TGTGCCAGCAGCTCCCCTAGGGTGGCAGGGGAATCCTACGAGCAGTACTTC. Protein product: CASSSPRVAGESYEQYF. The chain is built from TRBV11-2 and TRBJ2-7, with a tentative D call TRBD1 (6 bases). V was trimmed by 4 bases and J by 1 base, leaving 20 bases between them. This CDR3 region has 17 residues. Germline V gene data show CDR1 as SGHAT and CDR2 as FQNNGV. The full variable domain, its missing parts supplied by reference TRBV11-2 and TRBJ2-7, is EAGVAQSPRYKIIEKRQSVAFWCNPISGHATLYWYQQILGQGPKLLIQFQNNGVVDDSQLPKDRFSAERLKGVDSTLKIQPAKLEDSAVYLCASSSPRVAGESYEQYFGPGTRLTVT.

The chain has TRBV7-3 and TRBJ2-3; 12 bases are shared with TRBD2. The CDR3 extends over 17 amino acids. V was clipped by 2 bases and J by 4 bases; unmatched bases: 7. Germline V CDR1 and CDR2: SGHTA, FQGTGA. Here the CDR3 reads CASSLLAGGLPPDTQYF. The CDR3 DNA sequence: TGTGCCAGCAGCTTACTAGCGGGGGGGCTACCCCCAGATACGCAGTATTTT.

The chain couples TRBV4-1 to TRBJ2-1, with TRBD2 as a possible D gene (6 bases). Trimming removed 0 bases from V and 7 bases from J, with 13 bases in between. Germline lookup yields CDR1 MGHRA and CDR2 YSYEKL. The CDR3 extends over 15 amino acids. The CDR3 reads CASSQDPPAGNEQFF. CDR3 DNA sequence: TGCGCCAGCAGCCAAGATCCTCCCGCGGGGAATGAGCAGTTCTTC.

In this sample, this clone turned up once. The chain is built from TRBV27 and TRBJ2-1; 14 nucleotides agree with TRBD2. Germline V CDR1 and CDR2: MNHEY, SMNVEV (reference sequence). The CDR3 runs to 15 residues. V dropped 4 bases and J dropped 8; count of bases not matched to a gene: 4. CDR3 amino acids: CASSSGTSGGDEQFF. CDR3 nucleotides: TGTGCCAGCAGTTCCGGGACTAGCGGGGGCGATGAGCAGTTCTTC.